Below are 6 T cell receptor beta chains sequenced from a single sample in a study of T-cell memory formation after mild COVID-19. TCRdb called the 5' RACE reads again in MiXCR, with one record for every CDR3 protein. The sample lists roughly 62,000 distinct CDR3 sequences; over 8.5% were seen once. Sample: PBMCs or a T cell subset sorted from them (not recorded which). Receptors originate from a man between 18 and 29 years old who had mild COVID-19 (a few samples of this study predate the infection). Cell type and time point are not known.

V and J are TRBV4-1 and TRBJ1-4; D is unclear. The germline V gene has CDR1 MGHRA and CDR2 YSYEKL. Trimming pared 0 bases from V and 8 bases from J, leaving 13 bases between. This CDR3 has 15 amino acids. CDR3 loop: CASSQEWVRGEKLFF. The DNA for the CDR3 is TGCGCCAGCAGCCAAGAGTGGGTTAGAGGGGAAAAACTGTTTTTT.

The chain carries TRBV10-3 and TRBJ2-2, with 8 bases that match TRBD1. The junction had 5 bases not matched to a gene; V was cut back by 0 bases and J by 5 bases. The CDR3 has 16 amino acids. CDR1 is ENHRY, CDR2 SYGVKD, per germline. The CDR3 DNA reads as TGTGCCATCAGTGAGTCGTCAGGGGGCAAAACCGGGGAGCTGTTTTTT. Encoded protein: CAISESSGGKTGELFF.

The rearrangement uses TRBV20-1 and TRBJ1-1, with TRBD1 as a possible D gene (5 bases). This CDR3 spans 11 amino acids. V was trimmed by 7 bases and J by 4 bases, leaving 10 bases between them. Germline loops: CDR1 DFQATT, CDR2 SNEGSKA (reference sequence). The DNA of the CDR3 is TGCAGTGACTTGACAGCCACTGAAGCTTTCTTT. As protein: CSDLTATEAFF.

The rearrangement links TRBV10-3 to TRBJ2-3, with D perhaps being TRBD1 or TRBD2 (6 bases each). Germline V gene lookup returns CDR1 ENHRY and CDR2 SYGVKD. Trimming pared 4 bases from V and 1 base from J, leaving 18 bases between. The CDR3 spans 17 residues. In DNA, the CDR3 is TGTGCCATCAGTGGCACAGGGACGGGAGTGGGCACAGATACGCAGTATTTT. This sequence encodes CAISGTGTGVGTDTQYF.

The chain is built from TRBV3-1 and TRBJ2-5; D not certain. This CDR3 comprises 14 residues. Trimming stripped 0 bases from V and 2 bases from J, with 7 bases between. The germline gives CDR1 LGHDT, CDR2 YNNKEL (reference sequence). CDR3 sequence reads: CASSQDLVQETQYF. The DNA of the CDR3 is TGTGCCAGCAGCCAAGATTTAGTACAAGAGACCCAGTACTTC.

The chain is built from TRBV7-6 and TRBJ2-5; 16 positions match TRBD2. The germline V gene encodes CDR1 SGHVS and CDR2 FNYEAQ. CDR3 length equals 17 residues. Losses at the gene ends were 3 bases for V and 3 bases for J; bases not matched to a gene: 4. The CDR3 region is CASSFAGTSGGEETQYF. CDR3 nucleotide sequence: TGTGCCAGCAGCTTCGCCGGGACTAGCGGGGGGGAAGAGACCCAGTACTTC. The full variable domain, its missing parts supplied by reference TRBV7-6 and TRBJ2-5, is GAGVSQSPRYKVTKRGQDVALRCDPISGHVSLYWYRQALGQGPEFLTYFNYEAQQDKSGLPNDRFSAERPEGSISTLTIQRTEQRDSAMYRCASSFAGTSGGEETQYFGPGTRLLVL.